The 23 T cell receptor beta chains below all came from one sample that was sequenced in a study of T cells after yellow fever vaccination (dated by TCRdb to about 2019). This sample's treatment or condition label indicates: live attenuated yellow fever vaccine strain. Preparation of the library involved 5' RACE. The listed sequencing device is Illumina HiSeq 2500. TCRdb passed the public sequencing reads through fastp at Q25 and MiXCR, retaining productive beta sequences. Each entry merges the rows of one CDR3 protein and shows their most common DNA and genes. This sample lists around 550,000 distinct CDR3 sequences; less than 20% were detected once. The leading ten clones occupy 13% to 15% of the sample. The sequenced sample was PBMCs, obtained 15 days after the yellow fever booster vaccination. Every receptor here comes from a young man who received the YFV17D yellow fever vaccine.

The rearrangement uses TRBV3-1 and TRBJ1-1, with D uncertain. The CDR3 totals 14 residues. Trimming took 0 bases from V and 10 from J, leaving 15 bases between them. The germline gives CDR1 LGHDT, CDR2 YNNKEL (reference sequence). The CDR3 sequence: CASSQEGRPQRAFF. Written as DNA, the CDR3 is TGTGCCAGCAGCCAAGAGGGCAGGCCGCAGCGAGCTTTCTTT. Drawing the rest from reference TRBV3-1 and TRBJ1-1, the complete variable domain is DTAVSQTPKYLVTQMGNDKSIKCEQNLGHDTMYWYKQDSKKFLKIMFSYNNKELIINETVPNRFSPKSPDKAHLNLHINSLELGDSAVYFCASSQEGRPQRAFFGQGTRLTVV.

This clonotype has ten or more counts. This chain links TRBV24-1 with TRBJ2-7; the match to TRBD1 covers 8 bases. CDR3 length equals 12 residues. With V trimmed by 7 bases and J by 5 bases, 3 bases remained unmatched. Germline CDR1 reads KGHDR; CDR2 reads SFDVKD. Written as DNA, the CDR3 is TGTGCCACCAGAGACAGGGGTGACGAGCAGTACTTC. This encodes CATRDRGDEQYF.

This rearrangement joins TRBV12-3 or TRBV12-4 to TRBJ2-2, with a tentative D call TRBD1 (6 bases). The CDR3 covers 15 residues. V was cut by 1 base and J by 2 bases, with 8 bases left in between. The CDR3 is CASSLEGTNTGELFF. Written as DNA, the CDR3 is TGTGCCAGCAGTTTAGAGGGGACAAACACCGGGGAGCTGTTTTTT.

There are a few counts of this clonotype. The CDR3 region is CAISGLAGGVGYNEQFF. DNA of the CDR3: TGTGCCATCAGTGGACTAGCGGGAGGCGTAGGTTACAATGAGCAGTTCTTC. The chain combines TRBV10-3 with TRBJ2-1; 13 nucleotides line up with TRBD2. CDR1 and CDR2 (germline): ENHRY, SYGVKD. There are 17 residues in the CDR3. Trimming at V came to 4 bases and at J to 4 bases, leaving 7 bases not matched to a gene.

This clonotype was seen only a few times. V gene TRBV4-3 combines with J gene TRBJ1-1; the D is unclear. Germline V gene data show CDR1 as LGHNA and CDR2 as YSLEER. Trimming removed 0 bases at V and 6 bases at J, with 23 bases between. The CDR3 is 18 amino acids. The CDR3 protein is CASSQESRILNNRAEAFF. The CDR3 bases are TGCGCCAGCAGCCAAGAAAGTCGGATCCTAAATAATCGCGCTGAAGCTTTCTTT.

The chain links TRBV11-2 to TRBJ1-5; possibly TRBD1 for D (5 bases). Germline V gives CDR1 SGHAT, CDR2 FQNNGV. With 2 bases removed from V and 3 bases from J, the gap between germline ends came to 11 bases. The CDR3 is 15 residues long. This chain's CDR3 is CASSLFTGYNQPQHF. In nucleotides, the CDR3 is TGTGCCAGCAGCTTATTCACAGGTTACAATCAGCCCCAGCATTTT.

The chain joins TRBV20-1 to TRBJ2-7, with TRBD1 matching over 7 bases. Germline trimming cut 0 bases from V and 2 bases from J; bases unmatched to any gene: 4. Germline-derived CDR1 and CDR2 are DFQATT and SNEGSKA (reference sequence). The CDR3 runs to 14 residues. The CDR3 DNA sequence: TGCAGTGCTAGAGACTTAACAGGGGCCTACGAGCAGTACTTC. Translation: CSARDLTGAYEQYF.

Ten or more counts support this clonotype. J is TRBJ2-3 and V is TRBV20-1, with D perhaps TRBD2 (6 bases). The CDR3 runs 13 residues. Germline-derived CDR1 and CDR2 are DFQATT and SNEGSKA (reference sequence). Trimming removed 3 bases at V and 4 bases at J, with 11 bases between. CDR3 sequence reads: CSASLGGSDTQYF. CDR3 nucleotide sequence: TGCAGTGCTAGTCTCGGGGGATCAGATACGCAGTATTTT.

This rearrangement joins TRBV28 to TRBJ2-7; D remains unclear. Germline V lookup: CDR1 MDHEN, CDR2 SYDVKM. The CDR3 sequence is 11 residues long. V lost 6 bases, J lost 7 bases, and 10 bases lay in between. The CDR3 bases are TGTGCCAGCAGAACCGTCGGGGAGCAGTACTTC. It specifies CASRTVGEQYF.

This clonotype was recorded a few times. The V call is TRBV19, the J call TRBJ2-1; D is unclear. V lost 11 bases and J 5 bases, leaving 4 bases between the germline ends. There are 9 residues in the CDR3. Germline values: CDR1 LNHDA, CDR2 SQIVND (reference sequence). CDR3 residues: CAPHNEQFF. The CDR3 DNA is TGTGCCCCCCACAATGAGCAGTTCTTC.

This clonotype came up a few times. J is TRBJ2-4 and V is TRBV7-8; D may match TRBD1 or TRBD2 (5 bases each). CDR3 size: 20 residues. Germline V gene sequence: CDR1 SGHVS, CDR2 FQNEAQ. V was cut by 2 bases and J by 1 base, with 24 bases left in between. The CDR3 sequence is CASSLRPGTDPRVAKNIQYF. Here the CDR3 DNA reads TGTGCCAGCAGCTTACGCCCGGGGACCGACCCTCGCGTGGCCAAAAACATTCAGTACTTC.

This clonotype was counted many times. The V gene is TRBV18, the J gene TRBJ2-7; a possible D gene is TRBD1 (6 bases). The CDR3 totals 14 residues. The V gene's germline CDR1 is KGHSH and CDR2 LQKENI. V was trimmed by 2 bases and J by 4 bases, leaving 12 bases between them. CDR3: CASSPGQGLYEQYF. The DNA for the CDR3 is TGTGCCAGCTCACCAGGCCAGGGGTTGTACGAGCAGTACTTC.

The V call is TRBV7-2, the J call TRBJ1-6; tentatively, D is TRBD1 (5 bases). Deletions cut 5 bases from V and 7 bases from J, with 15 bases between. This CDR3 has 15 amino acids. Germline loops: CDR1 SGHTA, CDR2 FQGNSA. The CDR3 coding sequence is TGTGCCAGCAGCGTCAAAGGGGTGACGAATTCACCCCTCCACTTT. Amino acids: CASSVKGVTNSPLHF.

The genes are TRBV12-3 or TRBV12-4 and TRBJ2-7; 10 bases match TRBD2. Trimming cost V 6 bases and J 0 bases; bases outside gene matches: 5. The CDR3 runs to 15 residues. The CDR3 DNA reads TGTGCCAGCAGCCGAGGACTAGCGGACTCCTACGAGCAGTACTTC. Its translation is CASSRGLADSYEQYF.

This chain connects TRBV12-3 or TRBV12-4 to TRBJ2-3; D gene ambiguous. CDR3 length: 16 residues. Trimming removed 1 base from V and 0 bases from J, with 11 bases in between. Here the CDR3 DNA reads TGTGCCAGCAGTTTAGTGAGGCGACCAAGCACAGATACGCAGTATTTT. Its translation is CASSLVRRPSTDTQYF.

This clonotype appeared a few times. The chain carries TRBV2 and TRBJ2-7, with TRBD1 matching over 8 bases. From germline, CDR1 is SNHLY and CDR2 FYNNEI. V lost 11 bases, J lost 0 bases, and 3 bases stayed unmatched. The CDR3 has 12 amino acids. CDR3 sequence reads: CAGGQDSYEQYF. CDR3 coding DNA: TGTGCCGGGGGACAGGACTCCTACGAGCAGTACTTC.

The chain uses TRBV12-3 or TRBV12-4 and TRBJ1-2; D not certain. The CDR3 sequence is 12 residues long. Trimming cost V 6 bases and J 8 bases, with 13 bases left between them. The CDR3, as DNA: TGTGCCAGCAGCTTGGACCTTGGGGGCTACACCTTC. As protein: CASSLDLGGYTF.

The CDR3 loop reads CASSQEPTDTQYF. The CDR3 coding sequence is TGTGCCAGCAGCCAAGAACCCACAGATACGCAGTATTTT. This chain links TRBV3-1 with TRBJ2-3, with D hard to call. This CDR3 spans 13 amino acids. Trimming cost V 0 bases and J 2 bases, with 3 bases left between them. The germline V gene encodes CDR1 LGHDT and CDR2 YNNKEL (reference sequence).

This chain links TRBV20-1 with TRBJ2-7; no firm D call. The CDR3 is 14 amino acids. Germline V lookup: CDR1 DFQATT, CDR2 SNEGSKA (reference sequence). V was cut by 8 bases and J by 6 bases, with 23 bases left in between. The CDR3 here is CSPYRYGLSGEQYF. The CDR3, as DNA: TGCAGTCCCTACCGTTATGGGCTTTCCGGCGAGCAGTACTTC.

This clonotype has a handful of counts. The V and J genes are TRBV12-3 or TRBV12-4 and TRBJ2-7; D is possibly TRBD2 (5 bases). The germline V and J ends were trimmed by 5 bases and 4 bases, with 15 bases remaining between them. CDR3 length: 14 amino acids. As DNA, the CDR3 is TGTGCCAGCAGTCCGGGGAGTACGAGTTACGAGCAGTACTTC. It yields the protein CASSPGSTSYEQYF.

The chain employs TRBV7-2 and TRBJ2-7; D gene ambiguous. The V and J ends lost 0 bases and 7 bases respectively, with 19 bases between them. The CDR3 has 16 residues. Germline V gives CDR1 SGHTA, CDR2 FQGNSA. Here the CDR3 DNA reads TGTGCCAGCAGCTTAGCAAATTGGCGGCAGGCTCGAGAGCAGTACTTC. Protein product: CASSLANWRQAREQYF.

This clonotype was seen only a few times. V and J are TRBV29-1 and TRBJ2-5; TRBD2 agrees at 10 bases. Germline V CDR1 and CDR2: SQVTM, ANQGSEA. CDR3 length: 15 residues. V shed 5 bases and J 5 bases; nucleotides not matched to a gene: 11. CDR3: CSVSRSSGSSETQYF. The CDR3 DNA reads as TGCAGCGTTTCAAGGTCTAGCGGGAGTTCGGAGACCCAGTACTTC.

This clonotype has more than one count but fewer than ten. The J gene is TRBJ2-5, the V gene TRBV30, with a tentative D call TRBD2 (5 bases). Germline loops: CDR1 GTSNPN, CDR2 SVGIG (reference sequence). There are 10 residues in the CDR3. The V gene lost 8 bases and the J gene lost 7 bases, with 11 bases spanning the gap. CDR3 nucleotides: TGTGCCGGAGGCGGAGTGACCCAGTACTTC. Protein sequence: CAGGGVTQYF.